Below, one T cell receptor (beta chain) is given with its context. Its antigen is undetermined. The TCR beta libraries were generated through quantitative 5'-RACE incorporating molecular barcodes. TCRdb processed the 5' RACE reads anew with MiXCR; each CDR3 protein has one entry. The data show about 540,000 distinct CDR3 sequences, roughly 13% seen once. These data come from a study of CD8 T cells in ankylosing spondylitis. Study results and caveats: The clones that were linked to disease were reported to be significantly enriched in matched synovial fluid samples from ankylosing spondylitis patients. Past studies reported some motif variants in reactive arthritis synovial fluid and blood. Apparently characteristic of ankylosing spondylitis blood was a TCR beta motif (eight highly homologous variants).

The source of this sequence is a male donor with ankylosing spondylitis. Sequenced input: blood, either unsorted or a sorted T cell fraction (not recorded which).

The CDR3 nucleotides are TGTGCCAGCAGCCACTCGACTAGCGGTGAGCAGTTCTTC. Translation: CASSHSTSGEQFF. The chain uses TRBV3-1 and TRBJ2-1, with 9 positions matching TRBD2. Germline values: CDR1 LGHDT, CDR2 YNNKEL (reference sequence). J lost 9 bases, V lost 3 bases, and 3 bases had no gene match. CDR3 length equals 13 residues.